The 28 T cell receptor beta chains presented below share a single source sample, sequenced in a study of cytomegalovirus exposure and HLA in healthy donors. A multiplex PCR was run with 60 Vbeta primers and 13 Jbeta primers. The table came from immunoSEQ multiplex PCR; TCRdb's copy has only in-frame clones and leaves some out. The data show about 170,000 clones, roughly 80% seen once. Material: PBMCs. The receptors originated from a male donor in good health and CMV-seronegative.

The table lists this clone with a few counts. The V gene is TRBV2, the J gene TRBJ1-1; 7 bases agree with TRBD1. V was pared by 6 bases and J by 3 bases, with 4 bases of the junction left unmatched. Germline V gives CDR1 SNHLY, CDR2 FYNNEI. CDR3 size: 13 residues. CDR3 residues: CASRTGLYTEAFF. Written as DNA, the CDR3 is TGTGCCAGCAGGACAGGGTTGTACACTGAAGCTTTCTTT.

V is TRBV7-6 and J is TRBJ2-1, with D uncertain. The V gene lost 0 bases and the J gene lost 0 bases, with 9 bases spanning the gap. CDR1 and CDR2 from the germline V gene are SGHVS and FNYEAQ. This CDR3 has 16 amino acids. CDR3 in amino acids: CASSLAAQSSYNEQFF. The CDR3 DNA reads TGTGCCAGCAGCTTAGCGGCACAGAGCTCCTACAATGAGCAGTTCTTC.

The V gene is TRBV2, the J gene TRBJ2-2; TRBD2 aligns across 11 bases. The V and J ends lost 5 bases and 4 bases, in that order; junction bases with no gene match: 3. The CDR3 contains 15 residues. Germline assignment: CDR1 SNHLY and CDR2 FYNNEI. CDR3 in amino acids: CASSLSGGATGELFF. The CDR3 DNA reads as TGTGCCAGCAGTCTTAGCGGGGGGGCCACCGGGGAGCTGTTTTTT.

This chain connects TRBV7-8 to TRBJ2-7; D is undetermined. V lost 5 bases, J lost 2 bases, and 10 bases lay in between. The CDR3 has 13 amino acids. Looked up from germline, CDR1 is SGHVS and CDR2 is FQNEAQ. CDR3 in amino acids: CASSPHEAYEQYF. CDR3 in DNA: TGTGCCAGCAGCCCGCACGAGGCCTACGAGCAGTACTTC. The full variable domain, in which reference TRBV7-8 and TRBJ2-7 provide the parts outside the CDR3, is GAGVSQSPRYKVAKRGQDVALRCDPISGHVSLFWYQQALGQGPEFLTYFQNEAQLDKSGLPSDRFFAERPEGSVSTLKIQRTQQEDSAVYLCASSPHEAYEQYFGPGTRLTVT.

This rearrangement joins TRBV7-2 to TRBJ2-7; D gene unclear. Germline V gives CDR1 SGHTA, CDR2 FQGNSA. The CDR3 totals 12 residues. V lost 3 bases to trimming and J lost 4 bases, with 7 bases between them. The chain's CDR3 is CASSFSRYEQYF. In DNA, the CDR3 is TGTGCCAGCAGCTTTTCGCGTTACGAGCAGTACTTC.

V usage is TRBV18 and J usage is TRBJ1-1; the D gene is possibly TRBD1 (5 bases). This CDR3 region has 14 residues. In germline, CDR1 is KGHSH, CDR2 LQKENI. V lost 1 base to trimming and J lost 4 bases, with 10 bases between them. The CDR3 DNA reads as TGTGCCAGCTCACCACTTCAGGGTTTCACTGAAGCTTTCTTT. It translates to CASSPLQGFTEAFF.

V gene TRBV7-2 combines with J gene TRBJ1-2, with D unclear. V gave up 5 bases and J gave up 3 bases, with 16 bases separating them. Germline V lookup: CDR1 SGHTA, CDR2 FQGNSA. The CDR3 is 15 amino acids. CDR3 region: CASSPITAEDYGYTF. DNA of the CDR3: TGTGCCAGCAGCCCTATCACAGCAGAAGACTATGGCTACACCTTC. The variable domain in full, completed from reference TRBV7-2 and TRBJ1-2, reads GAGVSQSPSNKVTEKGKDVELRCDPISGHTALYWYRQSLGQGLEFLIYFQGNSAPDKSGLPSDRFSAERTGGSVSTLTIQRTQQEDSAVYLCASSPITAEDYGYTFGSGTRLTVV.

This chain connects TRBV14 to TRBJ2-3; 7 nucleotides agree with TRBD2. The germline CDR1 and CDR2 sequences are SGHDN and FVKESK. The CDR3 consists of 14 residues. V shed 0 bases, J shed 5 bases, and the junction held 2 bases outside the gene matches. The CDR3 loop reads CASSQERGVDTQYF. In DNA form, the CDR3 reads TGTGCCAGCAGCCAAGAACGGGGGGTAGATACGCAGTATTTT.

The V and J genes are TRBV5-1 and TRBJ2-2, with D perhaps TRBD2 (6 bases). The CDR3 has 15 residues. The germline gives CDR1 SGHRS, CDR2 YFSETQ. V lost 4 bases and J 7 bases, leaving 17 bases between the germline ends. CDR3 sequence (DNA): TGCGCCAGCAGCCTCTGGACGGGAGCGGACGGGGAGCTGTTTTTT. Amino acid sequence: CASSLWTGADGELFF.

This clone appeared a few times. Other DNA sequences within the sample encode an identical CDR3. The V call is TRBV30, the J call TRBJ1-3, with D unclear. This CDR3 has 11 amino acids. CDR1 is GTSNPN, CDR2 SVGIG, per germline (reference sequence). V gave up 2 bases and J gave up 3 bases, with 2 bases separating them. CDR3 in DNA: TGTGCCTGGAGTCGTGGAAACACCATATATTTT. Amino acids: CAWSRGNTIYF. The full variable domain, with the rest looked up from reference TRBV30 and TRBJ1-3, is SQTIHQWPATLVQPVGSPLSLECTVEGTSNPNLYWYRQAAGRGLQLLFYSVGIGQISSEVPQNLSASRPQDRQFILSSKKLLLSDSGFYLCAWSRGNTIYFGEGSWLTVV.

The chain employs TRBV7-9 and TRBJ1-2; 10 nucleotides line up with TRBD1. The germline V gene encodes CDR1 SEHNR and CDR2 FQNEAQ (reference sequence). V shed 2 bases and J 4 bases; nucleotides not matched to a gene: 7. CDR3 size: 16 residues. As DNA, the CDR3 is TGTGCCAGCAGCTTAAGTACCGGGACAGGGGCCTATGGCTACACCTTC. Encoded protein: CASSLSTGTGAYGYTF.

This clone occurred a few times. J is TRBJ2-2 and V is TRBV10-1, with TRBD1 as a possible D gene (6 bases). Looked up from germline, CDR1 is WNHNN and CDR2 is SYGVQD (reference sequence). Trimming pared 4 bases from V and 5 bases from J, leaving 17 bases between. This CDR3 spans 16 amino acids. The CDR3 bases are TGCGCCAGCAGTGGCGTACAGGGTTGGAGAACCGGGGAGCTGTTTTTT. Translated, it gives CASSGVQGWRTGELFF.

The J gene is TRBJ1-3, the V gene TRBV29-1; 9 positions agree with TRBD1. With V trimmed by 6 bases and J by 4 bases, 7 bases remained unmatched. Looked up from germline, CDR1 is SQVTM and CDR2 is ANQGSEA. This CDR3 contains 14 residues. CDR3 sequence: CSVETGGGGNTIYF. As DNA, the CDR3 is TGCAGCGTAGAAACAGGGGGCGGAGGAAACACCATATATTTT.

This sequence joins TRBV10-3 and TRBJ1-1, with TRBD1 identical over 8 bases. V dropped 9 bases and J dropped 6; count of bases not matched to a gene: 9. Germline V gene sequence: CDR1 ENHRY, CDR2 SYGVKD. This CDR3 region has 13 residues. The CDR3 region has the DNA TGTGCCATTAGGGGACAGGCTCGTTCTGAAGCTTTCTTT. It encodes CAIRGQARSEAFF.

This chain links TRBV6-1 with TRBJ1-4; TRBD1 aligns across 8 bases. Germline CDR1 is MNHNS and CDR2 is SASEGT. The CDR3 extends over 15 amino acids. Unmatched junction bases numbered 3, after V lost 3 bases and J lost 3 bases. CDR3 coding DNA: TGTGCCAGCAGTGACAGGGGGCGGTCTAATGAAAAACTGTTTTTT. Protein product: CASSDRGRSNEKLFF.

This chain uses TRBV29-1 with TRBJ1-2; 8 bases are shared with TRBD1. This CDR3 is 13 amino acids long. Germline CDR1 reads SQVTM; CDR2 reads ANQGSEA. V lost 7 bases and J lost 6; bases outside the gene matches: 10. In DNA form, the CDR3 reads TGCAGCGGATACATACAGGGGGGCAATGGCTACACCTTC. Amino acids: CSGYIQGGNGYTF.

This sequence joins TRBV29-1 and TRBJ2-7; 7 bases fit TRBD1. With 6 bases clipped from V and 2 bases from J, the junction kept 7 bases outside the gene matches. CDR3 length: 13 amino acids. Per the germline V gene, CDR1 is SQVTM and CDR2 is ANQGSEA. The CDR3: CSVTTGQTYEQYF. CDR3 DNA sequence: TGCAGCGTCACGACAGGGCAGACCTACGAGCAGTACTTC.

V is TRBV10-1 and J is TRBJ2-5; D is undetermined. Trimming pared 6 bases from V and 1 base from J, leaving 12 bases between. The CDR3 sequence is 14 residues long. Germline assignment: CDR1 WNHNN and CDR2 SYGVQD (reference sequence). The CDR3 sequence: CASSRSSGQETQYF. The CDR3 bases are TGCGCCAGCAGCCGTTCATCAGGCCAAGAGACCCAGTACTTC.

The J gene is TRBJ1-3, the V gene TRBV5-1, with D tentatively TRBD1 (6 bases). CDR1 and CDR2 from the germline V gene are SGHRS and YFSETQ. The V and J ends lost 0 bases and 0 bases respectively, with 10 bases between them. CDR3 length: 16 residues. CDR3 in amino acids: CASSLGTASSGNTIYF. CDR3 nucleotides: TGCGCCAGCAGCTTGGGGACAGCGAGCTCTGGAAACACCATATATTTT.

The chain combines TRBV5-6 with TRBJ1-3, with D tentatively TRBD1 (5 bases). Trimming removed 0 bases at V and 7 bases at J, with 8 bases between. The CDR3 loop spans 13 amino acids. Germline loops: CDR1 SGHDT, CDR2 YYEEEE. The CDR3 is CASSLGGANTIYF. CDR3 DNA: TGTGCCAGCAGCTTGGGCGGGGCGAACACCATATATTTT.

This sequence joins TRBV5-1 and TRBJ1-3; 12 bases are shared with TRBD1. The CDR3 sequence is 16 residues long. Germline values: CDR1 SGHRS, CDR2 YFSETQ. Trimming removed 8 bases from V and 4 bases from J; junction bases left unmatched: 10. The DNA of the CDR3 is TGCGCCAGGACGGGACAGGGGGCGCCAGGAGGAAACACCATATATTTT. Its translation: CARTGQGAPGGNTIYF.

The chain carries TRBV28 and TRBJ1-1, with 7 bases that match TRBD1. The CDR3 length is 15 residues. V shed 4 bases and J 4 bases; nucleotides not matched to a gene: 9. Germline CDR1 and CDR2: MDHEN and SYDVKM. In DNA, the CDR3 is TGTGCCAGCAGTTCACCGACAGGGATTGGCACTGAAGCTTTCTTT. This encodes CASSSPTGIGTEAFF.

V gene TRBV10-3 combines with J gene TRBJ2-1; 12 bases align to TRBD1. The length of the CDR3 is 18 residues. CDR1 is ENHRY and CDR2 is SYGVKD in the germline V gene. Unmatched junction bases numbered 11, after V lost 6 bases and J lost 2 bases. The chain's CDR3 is CAIRGPVGQGAPYNEQFF. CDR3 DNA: TGTGCCATCAGGGGGCCGGTGGGACAGGGGGCACCCTACAATGAGCAGTTCTTC.

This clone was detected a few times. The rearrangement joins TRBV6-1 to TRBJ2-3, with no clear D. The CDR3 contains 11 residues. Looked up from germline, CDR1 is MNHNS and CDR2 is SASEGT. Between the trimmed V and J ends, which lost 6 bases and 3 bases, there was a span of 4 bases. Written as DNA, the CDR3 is TGTGCCAGCAGCAAAACAGATACGCAGTATTTT. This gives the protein CASSKTDTQYF.

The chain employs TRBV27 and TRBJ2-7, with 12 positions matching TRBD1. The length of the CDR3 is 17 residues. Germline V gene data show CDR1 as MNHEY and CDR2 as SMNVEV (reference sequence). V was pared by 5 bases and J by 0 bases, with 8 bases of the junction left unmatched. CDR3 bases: TGTGCCAGCAGTCTCGGGACAGGGGGCTTAGGCTCCTACGAGCAGTACTTC. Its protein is CASSLGTGGLGSYEQYF.

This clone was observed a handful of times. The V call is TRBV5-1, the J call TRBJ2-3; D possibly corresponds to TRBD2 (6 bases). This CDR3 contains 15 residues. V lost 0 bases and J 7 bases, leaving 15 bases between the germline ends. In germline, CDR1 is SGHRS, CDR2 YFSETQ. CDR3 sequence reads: CASSLEAGTSYTQYF. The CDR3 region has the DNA TGCGCCAGCAGCTTGGAGGCGGGGACGTCGTATACGCAGTATTTT.

CDR3 DNA: TGTGCCAGTACCCGACCGGGACAGGGTAACACCGGGGAGCTGTTTTTT. This sequence encodes CASTRPGQGNTGELFF. The chain carries TRBV19 and TRBJ2-2; TRBD1 matches at 9 bases. Germline lookup yields CDR1 LNHDA and CDR2 SQIVND (reference sequence). Unmatched junction bases numbered 8, after V lost 7 bases and J lost 2 bases. The CDR3 has 16 residues.

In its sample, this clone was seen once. DNA of the CDR3: TGCAGCGTTCGCAACACGGCGGACACCGGGGAGCTGTTTTTT. Protein sequence: CSVRNTADTGELFF. The chain uses TRBV29-1 and TRBJ2-2, with unresolved D. The CDR3 totals 14 residues. Germline CDR1 and CDR2: SQVTM and ANQGSEA. The ends were cut back, 5 bases at V and 3 bases at J, with 13 bases in the middle.